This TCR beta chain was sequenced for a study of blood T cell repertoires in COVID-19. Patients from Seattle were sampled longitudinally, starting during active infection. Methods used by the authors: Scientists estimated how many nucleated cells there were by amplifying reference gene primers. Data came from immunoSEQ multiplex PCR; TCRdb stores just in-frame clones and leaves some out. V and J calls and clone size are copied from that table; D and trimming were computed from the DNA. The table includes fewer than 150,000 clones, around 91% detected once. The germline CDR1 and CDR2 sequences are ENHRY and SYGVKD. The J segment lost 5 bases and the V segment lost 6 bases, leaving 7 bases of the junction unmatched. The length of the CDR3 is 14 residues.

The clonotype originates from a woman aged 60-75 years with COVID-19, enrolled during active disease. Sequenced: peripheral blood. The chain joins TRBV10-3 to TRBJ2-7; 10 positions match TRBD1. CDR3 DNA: TGTGCCATCAGGGCCGGGACAGGGGAACACGAGCAGTACTTC. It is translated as CAIRAGTGEHEQYF.